The sequence of this TCR beta chain was determined in a study of blood T cell repertoires in COVID-19. In the study overall: From the United States, Italy and Spain came samples of acute and convalescent COVID-19.

This clone has a handful of counts. Germline trimming cut 4 bases from V and 8 bases from J; bases unmatched to any gene: 4. Germline V gene lookup returns CDR1 MGHRA and CDR2 YSYEKL. This CDR3 spans 15 amino acids. Using immunoSEQ multiplex PCR, the repertoire was profiled, and TCRdb retains in-frame clones only, with some absent. The table lists roughly 200,000 clones, roughly 81% of them singletons. Seattle cases were enrolled at active infection and followed longitudinally. The TCR comes from a woman of 80 years or more with COVID-19, enrolled during active disease. The specimen sequenced was peripheral blood. This sequence joins TRBV4-1 and TRBJ2-1, with TRBD2 matching 14 bases. In DNA, the CDR3 is TGCGCCAGCAGCCCCCGACTAGCGGGGGGGCATGAGCAGTTCTTC. This translates into CASSPRLAGGHEQFF.